This T cell receptor (beta chain) is from a study of identifying expanded T cells in peripheral blood. In its sample, this clone was seen a few times. Antigen: not known. Sequenced by immunoSEQ multiplex PCR; TCRdb stores in-frame clones only, minus some. This table holds just over 90,000 clones, more than 70% found once. The V and J ends lost 0 bases and 8 bases respectively, with 10 bases between them. CDR1 MRHNA and CDR2 SNTAGT come from the germline V gene. The CDR3 spans 13 residues. During the collection period, no donor immune events like infections were recorded. Study-wide results and limits: Variance in clone template counts between approximately two-week samples significantly increased with total template count across all healthy donors. Over two and four weeks, about 16 and 20 clones changed, versus 1.2 between replicates.

V gene TRBV6-4 combines with J gene TRBJ1-2; D gene unclear. This TCR was sampled from a person between 18 and 75 years old in good health. The sequencing sample was made of blood. CDR3 in amino acids: CASSDSYLGGYTF. Here the CDR3 DNA reads TGTGCCAGCAGTGACTCGTACCTGGGGGGCTACACCTTC.